This is a list of T cell receptor beta chains from one sample in a study of T cells in Graves' hyperthyroidism and ophthalmopathy. One entry per CDR3 protein, called by TCRdb with MiXCR from the multiplex PCR reads. The table lists a few hundred thousand distinct CDR3 sequences, roughly 13% of them singletons, with 9.2% in the top ten. Material: blood. The receptors were sampled from a young woman with Graves' hyperthyroidism. Both conserved end residues are part of each CDR3. D genes are given only for firm matches. For some rows the clone size is stated as once, few or many, or as a class when expanded; others skip it.

V	D	size	J	DNA	CDR3
TRBV27	-	many	TRBJ2-5	TGTGCCAGCAGCCTCGTGGGACTTCAAGAGACCCAGTACTTC	CASSLVGLQETQYF
TRBV7-9	TRBD2	many	TRBJ2-3	TGTGCCAGCAGTCAAGGACTAGCGGGGGGGCGAATCCAGGATACGCAGTATTTT	CASSQGLAGGRIQDTQYF
TRBV10-1	TRBD1	many	TRBJ1-4	TGCGCCAGCGGAACAGGGGACGATGAAAAACTGTTTTTT	CASGTGDDEKLFF
TRBV4-1	-	few	TRBJ2-2	TGCGCCAGCAGGGAAAAAGGCACCGGGGAGCTGTTTTTT	CASREKGTGELFF
TRBV27	-	many	TRBJ1-1	TGTGCCAGCAGTTTTCAGGGAGTGAGGAACACTGAAGCTTTCTTT	CASSFQGVRNTEAFF
TRBV20-1	-	many	TRBJ1-1	TGCAGTTCGCGATGGATAGGGGAGACTGAAGCTTTCTTT	CSSRWIGETEAFF
TRBV12-3/TRBV12-4	-	many	TRBJ1-1	TGTGCCAGCAGCAGACAGCCTTTTGAAGCTTTCTTT	CASSRQPFEAFF
TRBV6-1	TRBD1	many	TRBJ2-7	TGTGCCAGCATCTCCGGGACAGGGAACTACGAGCAGTACTTC	CASISGTGNYEQYF
TRBV9	-	few	TRBJ1-2	TGTGCCAGCAGCCCCGGCGGGCAGGGGACGTATAACTATGGCTACACCTTC	CASSPGGQGTYNYGYTF
TRBV6-5	-	many	TRBJ2-6	TGTGCCAGCAGTTACGGGAGCTCTGGGGCCAACGTCCTGACTTTC	CASSYGSSGANVLTF
TRBV5-1	-	many	TRBJ1-2	TGCGCCAGCAGCTTGCCAGGGGAGCTCTATGGCTACACCTTC	CASSLPGELYGYTF
TRBV12-3/TRBV12-4	-	many	TRBJ2-3	TGTGCCAGCAGTTTAATCGGCCTCGAGGATACGCAGTATTTT	CASSLIGLEDTQYF
TRBV24-1	TRBD2	few	TRBJ2-3	TGTGCCACCAATCAGCGGGGGAACACAGATACGCAGTATTTT	CATNQRGNTDTQYF
TRBV7-9	-	many	TRBJ1-2	TGTGCCAGCAGCCCCAGGCCCGGGACACTCGGCCCGAACTATGGCTACACCTTC	CASSPRPGTLGPNYGYTF
TRBV28	TRBD1	many	TRBJ2-5	TGTGCCAGCAGTTCCGTAGGACAGGGCTGGAGGGAGACCCAGTACTTC	CASSSVGQGWRETQYF
TRBV20-1	-	-	TRBJ2-7	TGCAGTGCTGGGGCAGGGCTAGGGTTTGACGAGCAGTACTTC	CSAGAGLGFDEQYF
TRBV4-2	-	few	TRBJ1-1	TGTGCCAGCAGCCAAGGACTCACGGGGAACACTGAAGCTTTCTTT	CASSQGLTGNTEAFF
TRBV4-1	-	many	TRBJ2-1	TGCGCCAGCAGCCAAGATATGACAGAATACAATGAGCAGTTCTTC	CASSQDMTEYNEQFF
TRBV3-1	-	many	TRBJ1-4	TGTGCCAGCAGCGAAGCTTTAGGACGGATGAATGAAAAACTGTTTTTT	CASSEALGRMNEKLFF
TRBV5-6	TRBD1	-	TRBJ2-7	TGTGCCAGCAGCCTGTGGGACAGGCGATCCTACGAGCAGTACTTC	CASSLWDRRSYEQYF
TRBV27	TRBD1	many	TRBJ2-2	TGTGCCAGCAGGCCCGTTATTCGGACAGGACAACGAATCGCGAACACCGGGGAGCTGTTTTTT	CASRPVIRTGQRIANTGELFF
TRBV5-6	-	many	TRBJ1-1	TGTGCCAGCACCCTGCCGGGGGAGGGATTGAACACTGAAGCTTTCTTT	CASTLPGEGLNTEAFF
TRBV25-1	TRBD1	-	TRBJ1-4	TGTGCCAGCATCCCGGACAGGCCGAATGAAAAACTGTTTTTT	CASIPDRPNEKLFF
TRBV7-3	-	many	TRBJ2-6	TGTGCCAGCAGCCCGAGCGCTGGGGCCAACGTCCTGACTTTC	CASSPSAGANVLTF
TRBV9	TRBD2	few	TRBJ2-5	TGTGCCAGCAGCGTAGCAGGACTAGCGGAAGAGACCCAGTACTTC	CASSVAGLAEETQYF
TRBV28	-	many	TRBJ2-3	TGTGCCAGCAGTTTATTTCCAAACCTAGGGACAGATACGCAGTATTTT	CASSLFPNLGTDTQYF
TRBV12-3/TRBV12-4	TRBD1	many	TRBJ1-2	TGTGCCAGCAGTCCTGGACAGGGGGGCCGAAGCTACACCTTC	CASSPGQGGRSYTF
TRBV14	-	-	TRBJ1-1	TGTGCCAGCAGCCAAGAGATAGGTCTCGTAGCTTTCTTT	CASSQEIGLVAFF
TRBV27	-	-	TRBJ1-6	TGTGCCAGCAGTTTATCTCGCAGCTCCTATAATTCACCCCTCCACTTT	CASSLSRSSYNSPLHF
TRBV28	-	many	TRBJ2-3	TGTGCCAGCAATGGCGGGGCGGAATCCCAGTATTTT	CASNGGAESQYF
TRBV28	-	many	TRBJ2-7	TGTGCCAGCAGTTATCAGTTAGGGGCGATAAGCTCCTACGAGCAGTACTTC	CASSYQLGAISSYEQYF
TRBV6-1	-	-	TRBJ1-2	TGTGCCAGCAGTGTTCACGAGGGGTATGGCTACACCTTC	CASSVHEGYGYTF
TRBV28	-	many	TRBJ2-7	TGTGCCAGCGAGTTTAGCGGCTCCTACGAGCAGTACTTC	CASEFSGSYEQYF
TRBV5-4	-	-	TRBJ2-2	TGTGCCAGCAGCTTGGCCGCGGGGGCATACACCGGGGAGCTGTTTTTT	CASSLAAGAYTGELFF
TRBV6-1	-	many	TRBJ1-5	TGTGCCAGCAGTCTTGACGGACGGAACAATCAGCCCCAGCATTTT	CASSLDGRNNQPQHF
TRBV6-4	TRBD1	once	TRBJ2-3	TGTGCCAGCAGCCCCGGGACAGGCGAGAAGGATACGCAGTATTTT	CASSPGTGEKDTQYF
TRBV11-2	-	many	TRBJ2-6	TGTGCCAGCAGCTTAGTGGCCCGGCGCTCTGGGGCCAACGTCCTGACTTTC	CASSLVARRSGANVLTF
TRBV27	-	few	TRBJ2-7	TGTGCCAGCAGTTCCGGCCGCATTAGGAGAGAGCAGTACTTC	CASSSGRIRREQYF
TRBV6-5	-	few	TRBJ2-7	TGTGCCAGCAGTTACTCACCCCTAGGGAAGCGCTCCTACGAGCAGTACTTC	CASSYSPLGKRSYEQYF
TRBV20-1	TRBD1	many	TRBJ1-2	TGCAGTGCTGGGGGACAGTATGGCTACACCTTC	CSAGGQYGYTF
TRBV20-1	-	many	TRBJ2-3	TGCAGTGCTAGACGGCTAGCAACAGATACGCAGTATTTT	CSARRLATDTQYF
TRBV7-9	-	-	TRBJ2-5	TGTGCCAGCAGCTTCCGAGGGGAAGAGACCCAGTACTTC	CASSFRGEETQYF
TRBV7-8	-	-	TRBJ1-6	TGTGCCAGCAGCCCTATTTCGTCCCTTCAAAATTCACCCCTCCACTTT	CASSPISSLQNSPLHF
TRBV12-3/TRBV12-4	-	once	TRBJ2-2	TGTGCCAGCAGTTTGAGAGGGGATCACGGGGAGCTGTTTTTT	CASSLRGDHGELFF
TRBV11-2	-	many	TRBJ2-3	TGTGCCAGCAGCGGAGATGGGGGTACGCAGTATTTT	CASSGDGGTQYF
TRBV19	-	many	TRBJ2-7	TGTGCCAGTAGTAGCGGACAACAAATGTACGAGCAGTACTTC	CASSSGQQMYEQYF
TRBV28	-	many	TRBJ2-3	TGTGCCAGCTGCGAATCCGCGGGGGCCCGCACAGATACGCAGTATTTT	CASCESAGARTDTQYF
TRBV9	TRBD1	many	TRBJ1-6	TGTGCCAGCAGCCCTCGGGACAGGCCAAGCGCATATTCACCCCTCCACTTT	CASSPRDRPSAYSPLHF
TRBV29-1	TRBD1	few	TRBJ1-2	TGCAGCGCTATCCGACAGGGTTCGAGCTATGGCTACACCTTC	CSAIRQGSSYGYTF
TRBV6-2/TRBV6-3	TRBD1	many	TRBJ1-5	TGTGCCAGCAATACGGACAGGATTAGCAATCAGCCCCAGCATTTT	CASNTDRISNQPQHF
TRBV18	-	many	TRBJ2-1	TGTGCCAGCTCACCACGGACAGCCGACATCTCCTACAATGAGCAGTTCTTC	CASSPRTADISYNEQFF
TRBV20-1	-	many	TRBJ1-5	TGCAGTGCCATGGAAATGGACGAGGCGCATTTT	CSAMEMDEAHF
TRBV6-1	-	many	TRBJ1-4	TGTGCCAGCAGTGAAGGTATACGGGAAAAACTGTTTTTT	CASSEGIREKLFF
TRBV15	-	-	TRBJ1-5	TGTGCCACCAGCAGCAGGGACCCTTCTGGGGCCCAGCATTTT	CATSSRDPSGAQHF
TRBV4-2	TRBD1	-	TRBJ2-5	TGTGCCAGCGGCCAAGATCTGCGAAGGGGGCTGGGAGAGACCCAGTACTTC	CASGQDLRRGLGETQYF
TRBV7-8	-	-	TRBJ1-1	TGTGCCAGCAGCTTAGGTGGGGGTGGGGGTAATGAAGCTTTCTTT	CASSLGGGGGNEAFF
TRBV12-3/TRBV12-4	-	many	TRBJ2-7	TGTGCCAGCAGTAAGACCCACGAGCAGTACTTC	CASSKTHEQYF